These 21 T cell receptor beta chains were all obtained from the same sample, sequenced in a study of Ad26.COV2.S vaccination and SARS-CoV-2 variants. TCRdb's copy holds only in-frame clones and misses some; the assay was immunoSEQ multiplex PCR. The sample has 330,000 or so clones; about nine tenths are singletons. Documented treatment: about 20 received Ad26.COV2.S at low or high dose, single or two shots; 5 received placebo; per-sample allocation not given. Day 63 after the first vaccine or placebo injection was the time point for sampling. Specimen: peripheral blood, collected in a trial of Ad26.COV2.S vaccine versus placebo. Receptors originate from a person between 18 and 65 years old who received the Ad26.COV2.S COVID-19 vaccine or a placebo.

The chain couples TRBV27 to TRBJ1-5, with 9 positions matching TRBD1. The CDR3 spans 14 residues. J gave up 9 bases and V 5 bases, and 8 bases lay outside the gene matches. From germline, CDR1 is MNHEY and CDR2 SMNVEV (reference sequence). The CDR3 DNA reads TGTGCCAGCAGTCCCCCGAGGGGACAGGGGCCCCAGCATTTT. It yields the protein CASSPPRGQGPQHF.

The genes are TRBV14 and TRBJ1-2, with D hard to call. Trimming removed 0 bases from V and 6 bases from J, with 8 bases in between. From germline, CDR1 is SGHDN and CDR2 FVKESK. The CDR3 totals 13 residues. The CDR3 DNA reads TGTGCCAGCAGCCAAGATCGGCAGGATGGCTACACCTTC. Its translation: CASSQDRQDGYTF.

This clone was seen just once. The chain couples TRBV7-2 to TRBJ1-2, with a possible D match to TRBD1 (6 bases). Trimming took 5 bases from V and 1 from J, leaving 20 bases between them. Germline V gene lookup returns CDR1 SGHTA and CDR2 FQGNSA. The CDR3 covers 17 residues. The CDR3 is CASSTTPYRGDNYGYTF. The CDR3 nucleotides are TGTGCCAGCAGCACCACCCCATATAGGGGGGATAACTATGGCTACACCTTC.

This clone was picked up a small number of times. Other DNA sequences in the same sample also yield this CDR3. The rearrangement joins TRBV28 to TRBJ1-4; D uncertain. This CDR3 comprises 14 residues. CDR1 is MDHEN and CDR2 is SYDVKM in the germline V gene. V was clipped by 4 bases and J by 8 bases, with 14 bases between them. CDR3 nucleotides: TGTGCCAGCAGTTCCCACGGAGGCGGAGAAAAACTGTTTTTT. Translating gives CASSSHGGGEKLFF.

This clone was picked up one time. The sample contains more than one DNA sequence encoding this CDR3. The rearrangement joins TRBV7-9 to TRBJ1-2; D gene uncertain. This CDR3 is built from 13 residues. The germline V gene has CDR1 SEHNR and CDR2 FQNEAQ (reference sequence). Trimming removed 1 base from V and 2 bases from J, with 5 bases in between. CDR3 bases: TGTGCCAGCAGCTTAGGGCCGAACTATGGCTACACCTTC. It specifies CASSLGPNYGYTF.

The V call is TRBV21-1, the J call TRBJ1-3. TRBV21-1 is noted as a pseudogene. This CDR3 has 15 residues. The CDR3 loop is CASSTQGGCGNTIYF. CDR3 DNA sequence: TGTGCCAGCAGCACGCAGGGGGGGTGTGGAAACACCATATATTTT.

The chain carries TRBV27 and TRBJ2-1, with D possibly being TRBD1 or TRBD2 (6 bases each). The CDR3 loop spans 13 amino acids. V was pared by 7 bases and J by 6 bases, with 13 bases between. The germline V gene encodes CDR1 MNHEY and CDR2 SMNVEV (reference sequence). The CDR3 region has the DNA TGTGCCAGCATGGGGGGCGAGGGCAATGAGCAGTTCTTC. Translating it yields CASMGGEGNEQFF.

This chain joins TRBV5-4 and TRBJ2-3; 12 bases map to TRBD2. From germline, CDR1 is SGHNT and CDR2 YYREEE (reference sequence). CDR3 length: 15 residues. The junction had 1 base not matched to a gene; V was cut back by 0 bases and J by 5 bases. The CDR3, as DNA: TGTGCCAGCAGCTTGGTACTAGCGGGAGGAGATACGCAGTATTTT. The encoded protein is CASSLVLAGGDTQYF.

The count of this clone is one. J is TRBJ1-5 and V is TRBV7-9; tentatively, D is TRBD1 (5 bases). V was cut by 3 bases and J by 2 bases, with 11 bases left in between. CDR3 length equals 15 residues. CDR1 is SEHNR and CDR2 is FQNEAQ in the germline V gene (reference sequence). CDR3 nucleotides: TGTGCCAGCAGCTTTGGGCGGGGGGGCAATCAGCCCCAGCATTTT. Protein product: CASSFGRGGNQPQHF.

This clone has a single count. The J gene is TRBJ2-7, the V gene TRBV28; TRBD1 aligns across 11 bases. This CDR3 spans 15 amino acids. Germline V gene sequence: CDR1 MDHEN, CDR2 SYDVKM. V lost 6 bases and J lost 0; bases outside the gene matches: 4. The CDR3 DNA is TGTGCCAGCAGCGGACAGGGGGCATACTCCTACGAGCAGTACGTC. The encoded protein is CASSGQGAYSYEQYV.

The CDR3 spells CASSLGTSGGYEQYF. The DNA of the CDR3 is TGTGCCAGCAGCTTAGGGACTAGCGGGGGATACGAGCAGTACTTC. The chain combines TRBV13 with TRBJ2-7, with 12 positions matching TRBD2. J was trimmed by 4 bases and V by 0 bases; bases with no gene match: 1. This CDR3 is 15 amino acids long. The germline gives CDR1 PRHDT, CDR2 FYEKMQ (reference sequence).

V gene TRBV18 combines with J gene TRBJ1-2; D unresolved. The germline CDR1 and CDR2 sequences are KGHSH and LQKENI. The CDR3 runs 16 residues. V dropped 0 bases and J dropped 3 bases, with 14 bases sitting between them. DNA of the CDR3: TGTGCCAGCTCACCACCGGGAAGGGAACTCCACTATGGCTACACCTTC. Protein: CASSPPGRELHYGYTF.

This chain links TRBV15 with TRBJ1-1, with D hard to call. CDR1 LNHNV and CDR2 YYDKDF come from the germline V gene (reference sequence). Trimming took 1 base from V and 0 from J, leaving 18 bases between them. CDR3 length equals 18 residues. DNA for the CDR3: TGTGCCACCAGCAGAGGATCGCCAATCTCAGTTTTGAACACTGAAGCTTTCTTT. It translates to CATSRGSPISVLNTEAFF.

The chain combines TRBV11-3 with TRBJ1-1; possible D gene TRBD1, 6 bases. The ends were cut back, 5 bases at V and 1 base at J, with 17 bases in the middle. The germline gives CDR1 SGHNT, CDR2 YENEEA. This CDR3 contains 16 residues. The chain's CDR3 is CASSQSGASSNTEAFF. The CDR3 region has the DNA TGTGCCAGCAGCCAATCAGGGGCCAGCTCGAACACTGAAGCTTTCTTT.

This clone was observed once. The junction departs from the called germline gene at one end, perhaps through a read error. Other DNA sequences in the sample encode the same CDR3. The chain has TRBV6-1 and TRBJ2-3; TRBD2 agrees at 11 bases. The germline V gene encodes CDR1 MNHNS and CDR2 SASEGT. This CDR3 region has 17 residues. The CDR3 region is CASSGWASGGTTDTQYF. In DNA form, the CDR3 reads TGTGCCAGTAGTGGGTGGGCTAGCGGGGGGACCACAGATACGCAGTATTTT.

This chain uses TRBV4-1 with TRBJ1-2; D is uncertain. Germline lookup yields CDR1 MGHRA and CDR2 YSYEKL. CDR3 size: 13 residues. V was cut by 0 bases and J by 10 bases, with 12 bases left in between. The DNA of the CDR3 is TGCGCCAGCAGCCAAGACAAGGTGAACCCCTACACCTTC. Its protein is CASSQDKVNPYTF.

The rearrangement uses TRBV6-5 and TRBJ1-2; D call uncertain. The CDR3 sequence is 13 residues long. Germline assignment: CDR1 MNHEY and CDR2 SVGAGI. The V end was cut by 6 bases, the J end by 0 bases, with 8 bases between. CDR3 in DNA: TGTGCCAGCAGAGGAGGGCCTAACTATGGCTACACCTTC. Its protein product is CASRGGPNYGYTF.

The chain has TRBV11-2 and TRBJ1-2; D unclear. The CDR3 consists of 15 residues. Germline V gene sequence: CDR1 SGHAT, CDR2 FQNNGV. Between the trimmed V and J ends, which lost 1 base and 7 bases, there was a span of 16 bases. CDR3 coding DNA: TGTGCCAGCAGCTTAGGCATCGGGGTGCAGGCTGGCTACACCTTC. This translates into CASSLGIGVQAGYTF.

The chain carries TRBV2 and TRBJ1-1; no definite D call. Per the germline V gene, CDR1 is SNHLY and CDR2 is FYNNEI. The CDR3 runs 13 residues. V lost 5 bases and J lost 6, with 13 bases in between. DNA for the CDR3: TGTGCCAGCAGTTATGTTCCAGACGCTGAAGCTTTCTTT. Its translation: CASSYVPDAEAFF. Drawing the rest from reference TRBV2 and TRBJ1-1, the complete variable domain is EPEVTQTPSHQVTQMGQEVILRCVPISNHLYFYWYRQILGQKVEFLVSFYNNEISEKSEIFDDQFSVERPDGSNFTLKIRSTKLEDSAMYFCASSYVPDAEAFFGQGTRLTVV.

The chain employs TRBV6-5 and TRBJ2-3; D not resolved. V dropped 8 bases and J dropped 2 bases, with 11 bases sitting between them. Germline CDR1 MNHEY, CDR2 SVGAGI. The CDR3 is 13 amino acids. CDR3 coding DNA: TGTGCCAGCGGAACATCGTACACAGATACGCAGTATTTT. This codes for CASGTSYTDTQYF.

This clone turned up a few times. CDR3 loop: CASSGDGGDTQYF. The CDR3 coding sequence is TGTGCCAGCAGTGGGGATGGGGGTGATACGCAGTATTTT. The chain recombines TRBV2 with TRBJ2-3, with D possibly being TRBD1 or TRBD2 (5 bases each). The CDR3 has 13 amino acids. Germline V gene sequence: CDR1 SNHLY, CDR2 FYNNEI. V was trimmed by 4 bases and J by 6 bases, leaving 11 bases between them. The whole variable domain, remainder taken from reference TRBV2 and TRBJ2-3, is EPEVTQTPSHQVTQMGQEVILRCVPISNHLYFYWYRQILGQKVEFLVSFYNNEISEKSEIFDDQFSVERPDGSNFTLKIRSTKLEDSAMYFCASSGDGGDTQYFGPGTRLTVL.